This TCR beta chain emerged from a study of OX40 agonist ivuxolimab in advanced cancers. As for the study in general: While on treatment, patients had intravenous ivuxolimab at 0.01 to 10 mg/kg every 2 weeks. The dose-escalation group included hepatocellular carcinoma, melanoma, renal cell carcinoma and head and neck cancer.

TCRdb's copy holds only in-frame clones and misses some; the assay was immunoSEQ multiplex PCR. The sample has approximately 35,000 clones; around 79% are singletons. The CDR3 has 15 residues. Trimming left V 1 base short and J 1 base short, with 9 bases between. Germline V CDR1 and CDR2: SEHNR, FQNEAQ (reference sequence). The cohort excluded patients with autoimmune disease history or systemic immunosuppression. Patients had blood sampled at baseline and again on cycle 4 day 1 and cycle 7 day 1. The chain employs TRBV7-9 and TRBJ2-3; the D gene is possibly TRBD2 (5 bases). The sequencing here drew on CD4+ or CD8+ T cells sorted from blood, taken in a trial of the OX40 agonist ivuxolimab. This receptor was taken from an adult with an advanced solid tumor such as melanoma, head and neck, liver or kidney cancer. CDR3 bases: TGTGCCAGCAGCTTAGACGGGAAGCGCACAGATACGCAGTATTTT. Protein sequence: CASSLDGKRTDTQYF.